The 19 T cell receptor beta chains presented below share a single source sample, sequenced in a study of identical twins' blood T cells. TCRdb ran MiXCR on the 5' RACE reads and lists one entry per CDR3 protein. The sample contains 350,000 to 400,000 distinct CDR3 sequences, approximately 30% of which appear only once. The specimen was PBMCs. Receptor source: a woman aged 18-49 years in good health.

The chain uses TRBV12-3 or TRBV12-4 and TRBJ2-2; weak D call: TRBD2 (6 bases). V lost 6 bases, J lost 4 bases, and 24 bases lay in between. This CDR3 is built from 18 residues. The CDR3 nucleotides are TGTGCCAGCAGACTCCCTGATACCGGGACTCGGTTCACCGGGGAGCTGTTTTTT. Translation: CASRLPDTGTRFTGELFF.

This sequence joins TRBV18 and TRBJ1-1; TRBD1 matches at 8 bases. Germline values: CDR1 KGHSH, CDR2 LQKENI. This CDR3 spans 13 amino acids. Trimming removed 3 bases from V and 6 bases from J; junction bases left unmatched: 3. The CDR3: CASSPPDRAEAFF. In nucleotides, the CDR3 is TGTGCCAGCTCACCCCCGGACAGGGCTGAAGCTTTCTTT.

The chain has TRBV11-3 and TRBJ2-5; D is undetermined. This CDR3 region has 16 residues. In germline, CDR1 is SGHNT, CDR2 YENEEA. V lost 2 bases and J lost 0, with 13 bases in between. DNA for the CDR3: TGTGCCAGCAGCTTACCGAAATCCCATAACCAAGAGACCCAGTACTTC. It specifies CASSLPKSHNQETQYF.

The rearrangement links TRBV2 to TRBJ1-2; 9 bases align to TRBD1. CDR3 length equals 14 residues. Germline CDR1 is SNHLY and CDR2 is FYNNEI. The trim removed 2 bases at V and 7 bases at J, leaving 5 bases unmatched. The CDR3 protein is CASSEQGQGSGYTF. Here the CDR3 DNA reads TGTGCCAGCAGTGAACAGGGACAGGGAAGTGGCTACACCTTC.

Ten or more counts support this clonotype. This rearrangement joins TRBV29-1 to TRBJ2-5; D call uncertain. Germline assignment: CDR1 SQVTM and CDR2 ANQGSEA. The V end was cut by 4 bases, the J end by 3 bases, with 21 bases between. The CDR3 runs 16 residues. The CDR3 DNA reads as TGCAGCGTTGGCTTACTGGTCGAAGTTGGGAAAGAGACCCAGTACTTC. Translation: CSVGLLVEVGKETQYF. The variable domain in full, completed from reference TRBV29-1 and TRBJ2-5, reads SAVISQKPSRDICQRGTSLTIQCQVDSQVTMMFWYRQQPGQSLTLIATANQGSEATYESGFVIDKFPISRPNLTFSTLTVSNMSPEDSSIYLCSVGLLVEVGKETQYFGPGTRLLVL.

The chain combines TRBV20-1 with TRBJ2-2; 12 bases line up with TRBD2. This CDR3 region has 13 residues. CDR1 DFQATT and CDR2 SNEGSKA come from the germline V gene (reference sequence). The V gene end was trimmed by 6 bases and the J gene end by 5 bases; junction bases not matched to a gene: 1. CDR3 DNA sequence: TGCAGTGCCGGACTAGCGGGAACCGGGGAGCTGTTTTTT. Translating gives CSAGLAGTGELFF.

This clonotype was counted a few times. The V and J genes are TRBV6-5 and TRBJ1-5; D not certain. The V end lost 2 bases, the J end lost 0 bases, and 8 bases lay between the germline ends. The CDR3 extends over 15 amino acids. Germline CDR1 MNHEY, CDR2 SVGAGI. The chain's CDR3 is CASSYGPNSNQPQHF. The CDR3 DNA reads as TGTGCCAGCAGTTACGGTCCGAATAGCAATCAGCCCCAGCATTTT.

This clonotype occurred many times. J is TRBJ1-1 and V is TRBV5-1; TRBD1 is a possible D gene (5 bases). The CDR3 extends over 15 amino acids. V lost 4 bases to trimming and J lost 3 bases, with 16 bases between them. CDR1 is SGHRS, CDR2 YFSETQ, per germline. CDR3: CASSQFERGDTEAFF. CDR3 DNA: TGCGCCAGCAGCCAATTCGAGCGGGGCGACACTGAAGCTTTCTTT.

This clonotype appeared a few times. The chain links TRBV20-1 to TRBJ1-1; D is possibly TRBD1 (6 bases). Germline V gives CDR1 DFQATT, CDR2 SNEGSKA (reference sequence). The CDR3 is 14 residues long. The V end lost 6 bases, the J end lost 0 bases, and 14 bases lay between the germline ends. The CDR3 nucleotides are TGCAGTGCCGTTAGGGGGGCGATGAACACTGAAGCTTTCTTT. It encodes CSAVRGAMNTEAFF.

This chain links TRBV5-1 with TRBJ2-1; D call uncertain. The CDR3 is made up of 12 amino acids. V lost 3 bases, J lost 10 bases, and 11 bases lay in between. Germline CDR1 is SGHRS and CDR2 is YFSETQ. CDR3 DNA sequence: TGCGCCAGCAGCTCAAACCAGGCGGAGCAGTTCTTC. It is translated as CASSSNQAEQFF.

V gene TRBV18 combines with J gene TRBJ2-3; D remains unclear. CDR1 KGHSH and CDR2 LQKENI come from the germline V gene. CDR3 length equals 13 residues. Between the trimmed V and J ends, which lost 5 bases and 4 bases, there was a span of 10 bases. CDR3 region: CASSFNSADTQYF. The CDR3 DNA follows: TGTGCCAGCTCATTTAACTCAGCAGATACGCAGTATTTT.

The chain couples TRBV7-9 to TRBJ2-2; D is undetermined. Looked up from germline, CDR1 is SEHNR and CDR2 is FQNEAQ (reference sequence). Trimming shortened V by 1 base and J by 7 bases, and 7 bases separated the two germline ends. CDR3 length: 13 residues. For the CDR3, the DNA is TGTGCCAGCAGCTTAGAATTGGGCGGGGAGCTGTTTTTT. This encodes CASSLELGGELFF.

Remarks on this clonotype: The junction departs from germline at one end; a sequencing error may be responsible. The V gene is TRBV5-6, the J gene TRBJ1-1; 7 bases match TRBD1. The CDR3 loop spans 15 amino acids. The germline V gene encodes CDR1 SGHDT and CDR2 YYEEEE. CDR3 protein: CAGSSRTGMNTEAFF. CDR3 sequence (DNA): TGTGCCGGCAGCTCTAGGACAGGTATGAACACTGAAGCTTTCTTT.

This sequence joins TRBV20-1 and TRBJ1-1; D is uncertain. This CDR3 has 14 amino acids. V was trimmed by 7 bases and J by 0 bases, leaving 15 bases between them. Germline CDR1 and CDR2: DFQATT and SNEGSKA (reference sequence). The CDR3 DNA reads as TGCAGTGTACGAGGATCCGCATTGAACACTGAAGCTTTCTTT. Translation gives CSVRGSALNTEAFF.

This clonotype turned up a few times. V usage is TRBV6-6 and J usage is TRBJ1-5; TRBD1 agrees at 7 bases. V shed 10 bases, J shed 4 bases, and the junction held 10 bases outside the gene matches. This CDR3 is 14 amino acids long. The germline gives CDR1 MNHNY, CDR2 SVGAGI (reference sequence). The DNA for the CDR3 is TGTGCCACCGGTGGAACAGGGGCAAATCAGCCCCAGCATTTT. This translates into CATGGTGANQPQHF.

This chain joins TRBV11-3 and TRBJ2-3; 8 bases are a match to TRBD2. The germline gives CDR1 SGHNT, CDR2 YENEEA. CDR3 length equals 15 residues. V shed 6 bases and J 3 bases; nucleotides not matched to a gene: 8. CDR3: CASRDGLAITDTQYF. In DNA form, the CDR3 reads TGTGCCAGCAGGGACGGACTAGCCATTACAGATACGCAGTATTTT.

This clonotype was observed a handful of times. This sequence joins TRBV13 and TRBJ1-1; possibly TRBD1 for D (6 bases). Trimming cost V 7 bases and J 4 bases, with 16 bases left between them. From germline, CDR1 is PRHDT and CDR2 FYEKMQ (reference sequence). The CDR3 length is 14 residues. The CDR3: CASTQDSRSTEAFF. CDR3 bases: TGTGCCAGCACTCAGGACAGCCGCAGCACTGAAGCTTTCTTT.

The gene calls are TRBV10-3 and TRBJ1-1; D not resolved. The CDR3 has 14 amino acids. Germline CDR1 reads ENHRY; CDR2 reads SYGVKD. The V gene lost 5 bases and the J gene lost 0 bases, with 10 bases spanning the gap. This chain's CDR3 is CAISRTDLNTEAFF. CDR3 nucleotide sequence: TGTGCCATCAGTAGGACGGACTTGAACACTGAAGCTTTCTTT.

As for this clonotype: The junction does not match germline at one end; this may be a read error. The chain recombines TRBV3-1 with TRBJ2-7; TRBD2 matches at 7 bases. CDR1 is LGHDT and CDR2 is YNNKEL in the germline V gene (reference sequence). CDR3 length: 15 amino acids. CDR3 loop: CTSSQIRDYRYEQYF. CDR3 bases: TGTACCAGCAGCCAGATCCGGGACTACCGCTACGAGCAGTACTTC.